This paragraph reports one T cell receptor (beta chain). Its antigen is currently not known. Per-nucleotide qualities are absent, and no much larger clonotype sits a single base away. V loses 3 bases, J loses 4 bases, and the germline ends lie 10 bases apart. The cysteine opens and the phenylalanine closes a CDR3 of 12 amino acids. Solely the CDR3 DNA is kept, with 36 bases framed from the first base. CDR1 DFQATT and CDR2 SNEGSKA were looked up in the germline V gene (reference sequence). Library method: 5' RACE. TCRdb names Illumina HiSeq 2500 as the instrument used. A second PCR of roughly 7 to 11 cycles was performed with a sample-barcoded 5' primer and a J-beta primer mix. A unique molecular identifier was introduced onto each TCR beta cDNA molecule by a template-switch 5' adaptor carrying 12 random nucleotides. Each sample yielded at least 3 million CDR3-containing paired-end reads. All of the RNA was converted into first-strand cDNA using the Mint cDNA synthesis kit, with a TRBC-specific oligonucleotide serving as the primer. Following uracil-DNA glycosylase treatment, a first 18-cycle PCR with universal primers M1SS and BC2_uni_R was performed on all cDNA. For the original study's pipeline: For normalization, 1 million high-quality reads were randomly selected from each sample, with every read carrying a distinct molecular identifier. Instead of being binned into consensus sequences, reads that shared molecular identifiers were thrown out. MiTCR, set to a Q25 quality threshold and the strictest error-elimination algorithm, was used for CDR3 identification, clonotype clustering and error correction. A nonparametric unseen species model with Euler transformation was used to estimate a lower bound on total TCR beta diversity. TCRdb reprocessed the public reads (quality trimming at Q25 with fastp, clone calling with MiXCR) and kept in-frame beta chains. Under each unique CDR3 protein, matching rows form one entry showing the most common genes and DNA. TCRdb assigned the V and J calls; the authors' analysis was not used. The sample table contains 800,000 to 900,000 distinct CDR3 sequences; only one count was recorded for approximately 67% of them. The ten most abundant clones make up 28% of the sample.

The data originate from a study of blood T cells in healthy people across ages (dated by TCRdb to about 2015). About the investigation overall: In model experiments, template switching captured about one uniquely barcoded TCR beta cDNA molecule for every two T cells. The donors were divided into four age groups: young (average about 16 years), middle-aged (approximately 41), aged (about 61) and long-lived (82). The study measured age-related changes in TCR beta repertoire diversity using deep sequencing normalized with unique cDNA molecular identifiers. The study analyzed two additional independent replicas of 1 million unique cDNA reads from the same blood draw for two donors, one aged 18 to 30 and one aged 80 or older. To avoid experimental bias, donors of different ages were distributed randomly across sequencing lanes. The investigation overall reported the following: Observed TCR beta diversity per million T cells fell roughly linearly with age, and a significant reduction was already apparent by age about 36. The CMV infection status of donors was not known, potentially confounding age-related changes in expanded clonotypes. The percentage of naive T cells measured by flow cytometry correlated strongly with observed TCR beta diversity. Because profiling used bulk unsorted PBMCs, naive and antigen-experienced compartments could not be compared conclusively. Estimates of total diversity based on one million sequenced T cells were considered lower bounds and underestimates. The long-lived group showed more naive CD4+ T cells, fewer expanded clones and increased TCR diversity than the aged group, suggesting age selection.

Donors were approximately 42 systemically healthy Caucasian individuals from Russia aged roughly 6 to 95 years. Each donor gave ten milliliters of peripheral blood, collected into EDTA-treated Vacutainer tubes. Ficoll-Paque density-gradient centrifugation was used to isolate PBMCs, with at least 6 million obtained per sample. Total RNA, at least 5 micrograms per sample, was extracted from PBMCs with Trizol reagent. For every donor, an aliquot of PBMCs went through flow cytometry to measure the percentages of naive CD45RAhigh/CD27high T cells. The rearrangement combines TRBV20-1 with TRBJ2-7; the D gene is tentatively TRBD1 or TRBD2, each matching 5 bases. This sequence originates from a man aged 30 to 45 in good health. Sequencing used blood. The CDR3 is CSASDGGYEQYF. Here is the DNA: TGCAGTGCTAGTGATGGGGGATACGAGCAGTACTTC.